These T cell receptor beta chains were read from a single sample in a study of T cells after somatic rescue of genetic block. Libraries were prepared by immunoSEQ multiplex PCR; TCRdb keeps only in-frame clonotypes and omits some of them. The profile shows approximately 16,000 clones, roughly two thirds of them singletons. Sequencing was carried out using peripheral blood mononuclear cells (PBMCs). The receptors were sampled from a man aged 18-30 years. CDR3s include the opening cysteine and the closing phenylalanine or tryptophan. Each record gives: CDR3 DNA, CDR3 protein, J gene, V gene, D gene, clone size. D genes are given only for firm matches. For some rows the clone size is stated as once, few or many, or as a class when expanded; others skip it.

DNA: TGTGCCAGTAGTATAGTAGCGGGGGACACTGAAGCTTTCTTT; CDR3: CASSIVAGDTEAFF; J: TRBJ1-1; V: TRBV19; D: .; size: .
DNA: TGCGCCAGCAGCTTGAGGGTTTTGAACACTGAAGCTTTCTTT; CDR3: CASSLRVLNTEAFF; J: TRBJ1-1; V: TRBV5-1; D: .; size: .
DNA: TGTGCCAGCAGTTCCACCCTAACAGGGGCGGCCTACGAGCAGTACTTC; CDR3: CASSSTLTGAAYEQYF; J: TRBJ2-7; V: TRBV6-5; D: TRBD1; size: .
DNA: TGTGCCAGCGGCCGGACAGCTCTAAATCAGCCCCAGCATTTT; CDR3: CASGRTALNQPQHF; J: TRBJ1-5; V: TRBV28; D: .; size: .
DNA: TGCGCCAGCAGCTTGGTTTTGGTCCAGGGCAGTTACAATGAGCAGTTCTTC; CDR3: CASSLVLVQGSYNEQFF; J: TRBJ2-1; V: TRBV5-1; D: .; size: .
DNA: TGTGCCAGCAGTTACGGCCCGGGATACCCCTACGAGCAGTACTTC; CDR3: CASSYGPGYPYEQYF; J: TRBJ2-7; V: TRBV6-5; D: .; size: .
DNA: TGTGCCAGCAGCCCTTTAGCGGGACGCGACACCGGGGAGCTGTTTTTT; CDR3: CASSPLAGRDTGELFF; J: TRBJ2-2; V: TRBV2; D: TRBD2; size: .
DNA: TGTGCCAGCAGTGTCTGGACAGGGGGAAATGGCTACACCTTC; CDR3: CASSVWTGGNGYTF; J: TRBJ1-2; V: TRBV2; D: TRBD1; size: few
DNA: TGTGCCAGTAGTTATCCTCGACAGGGTACGCAGTATTTT; CDR3: CASSYPRQGTQYF; J: TRBJ2-3; V: TRBV19; D: TRBD1; size: .
DNA: TGTGCCAGCAGCTTGCCAGGAGCTAACTATGGCTACACCTTC; CDR3: CASSLPGANYGYTF; J: TRBJ1-2; V: TRBV5-6; D: .; size: .
DNA: TGTGCCAGTTCCGCGGGGAATTCACCCCTCCACTTT; CDR3: CASSAGNSPLHF; J: TRBJ1-6; V: TRBV28; D: .; size: medium-sized
DNA: TGTGCCAGCAGCCCTCTATTATCCGGGACCACCTACAATGAGCAGTTCTTC; CDR3: CASSPLLSGTTYNEQFF; J: TRBJ2-1; V: TRBV7-3; D: .; size: .
DNA: TGTGCCAGCAGTGCCGGGCTAGCGGGAGGGTCAGATACGCAGTATTTT; CDR3: CASSAGLAGGSDTQYF; J: TRBJ2-3; V: TRBV2; D: TRBD2; size: .
DNA: TGTGCCAGCAGTGAACCAACACAGAACACTGAAGCTTTCTTT; CDR3: CASSEPTQNTEAFF; J: TRBJ1-1; V: TRBV25-1; D: .; size: .
DNA: TGTGCCAGCAGCTTAGGGCGACAGCCGGTGGGAGCTTTCTTT; CDR3: CASSLGRQPVGAFF; J: TRBJ1-1; V: TRBV7-2; D: .; size: .
DNA: TGTGCCAGCAGCCAAGGGACAGATACGACCCAGTACTTC; CDR3: CASSQGTDTTQYF; J: TRBJ2-5; V: TRBV7-3; D: TRBD1; size: .